The present T cell receptor (beta chain) was sequenced within a study of T cell changes during pregnancy in multiple sclerosis. TCRdb keeps only in-frame clones here, not all; method: immunoSEQ multiplex PCR. The sample lists tens of thousands of clones; 90% were seen once. CDR1 is SGHAT, CDR2 FQNNGV, per germline. The length of the CDR3 is 15 residues. The ends were cut back, 5 bases at V and 0 bases at J, with 10 bases in the middle. The sample here was CD4+ T cells from peripheral blood mononuclear cells, taken in the first trimester of pregnancy. The clonotype was recovered from a female donor in good health, enrolled as a control in a pregnancy study. The rearrangement links TRBV11-2 to TRBJ1-4; possibly TRBD1 for D (5 bases). The chain's CDR3 is CASSPYRSTNEKLFF. The CDR3 nucleotides are TGTGCCAGCAGCCCTTACAGGTCAACTAATGAAAAACTGTTTTTT.